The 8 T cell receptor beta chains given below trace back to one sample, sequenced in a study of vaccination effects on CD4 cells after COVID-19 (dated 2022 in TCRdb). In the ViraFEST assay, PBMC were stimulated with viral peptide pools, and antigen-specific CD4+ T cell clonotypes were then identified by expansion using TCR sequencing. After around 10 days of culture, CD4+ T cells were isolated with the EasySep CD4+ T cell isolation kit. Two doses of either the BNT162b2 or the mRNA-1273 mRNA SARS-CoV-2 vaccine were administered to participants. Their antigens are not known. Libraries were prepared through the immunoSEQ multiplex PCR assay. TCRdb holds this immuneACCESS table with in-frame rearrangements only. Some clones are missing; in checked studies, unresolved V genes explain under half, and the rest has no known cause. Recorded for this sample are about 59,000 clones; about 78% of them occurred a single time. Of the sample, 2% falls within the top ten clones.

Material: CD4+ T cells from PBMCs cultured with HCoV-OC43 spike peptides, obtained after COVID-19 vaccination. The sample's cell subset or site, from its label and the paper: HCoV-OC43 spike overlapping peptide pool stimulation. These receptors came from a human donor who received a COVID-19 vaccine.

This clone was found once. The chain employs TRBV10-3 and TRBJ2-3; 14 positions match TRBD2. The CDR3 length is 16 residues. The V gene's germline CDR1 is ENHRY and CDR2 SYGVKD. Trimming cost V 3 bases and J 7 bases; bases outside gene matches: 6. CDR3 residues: CAISDRLAGGGNTQYF. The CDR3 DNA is TGTGCCATCAGTGACCGACTAGCGGGGGGGGGAAATACGCAGTATTTT.

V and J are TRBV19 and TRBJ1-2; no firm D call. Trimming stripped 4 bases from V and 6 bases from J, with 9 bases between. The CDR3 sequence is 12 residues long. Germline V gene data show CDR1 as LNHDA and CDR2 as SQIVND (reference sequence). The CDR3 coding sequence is TGTGCCAGTAGTAACCAACGGGATGGCTACACCTTC. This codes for CASSNQRDGYTF.

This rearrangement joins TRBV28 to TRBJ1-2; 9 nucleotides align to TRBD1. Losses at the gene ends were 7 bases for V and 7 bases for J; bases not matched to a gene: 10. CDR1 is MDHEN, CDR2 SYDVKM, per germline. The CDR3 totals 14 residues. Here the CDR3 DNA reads TGTGCCAGCACCATTGTGGACAGGGGATCTGGCTACACCTTC. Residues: CASTIVDRGSGYTF.

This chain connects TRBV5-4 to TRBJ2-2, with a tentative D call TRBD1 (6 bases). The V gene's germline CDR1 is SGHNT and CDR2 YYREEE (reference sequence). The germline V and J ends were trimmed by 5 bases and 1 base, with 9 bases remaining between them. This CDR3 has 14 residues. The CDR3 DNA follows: TGTGCCAGCAGTTGGGACATGAACACCGGGGAGCTGTTTTTT. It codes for CASSWDMNTGELFF.

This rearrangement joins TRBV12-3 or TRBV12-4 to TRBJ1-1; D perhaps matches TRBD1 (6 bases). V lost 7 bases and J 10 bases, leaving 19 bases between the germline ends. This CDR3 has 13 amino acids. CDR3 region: CASTPGLGTPAFF. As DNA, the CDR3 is TGTGCCAGCACTCCCGGGCTAGGGACACCAGCTTTCTTT.

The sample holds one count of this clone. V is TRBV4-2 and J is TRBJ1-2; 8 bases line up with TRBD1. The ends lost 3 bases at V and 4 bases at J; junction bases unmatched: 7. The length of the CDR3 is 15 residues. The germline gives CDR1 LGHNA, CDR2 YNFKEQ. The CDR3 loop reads CASSQAPGGTYGYTF. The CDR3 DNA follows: TGTGCCAGCAGCCAGGCCCCAGGGGGCACCTATGGCTACACCTTC.

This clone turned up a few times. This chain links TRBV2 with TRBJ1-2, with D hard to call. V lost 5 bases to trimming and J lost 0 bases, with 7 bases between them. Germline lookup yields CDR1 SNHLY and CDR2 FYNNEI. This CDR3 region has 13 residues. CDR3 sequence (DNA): TGTGCCAGCAGTTACGGGGCTAACTATGGCTACACCTTC. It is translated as CASSYGANYGYTF.

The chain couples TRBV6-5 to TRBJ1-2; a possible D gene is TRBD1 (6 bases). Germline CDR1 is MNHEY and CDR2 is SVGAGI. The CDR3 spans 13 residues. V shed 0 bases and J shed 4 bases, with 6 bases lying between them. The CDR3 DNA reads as TGTGCCAGCAGTTACTCCAGGGGCTATGGCTACACCTTC. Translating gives CASSYSRGYGYTF.